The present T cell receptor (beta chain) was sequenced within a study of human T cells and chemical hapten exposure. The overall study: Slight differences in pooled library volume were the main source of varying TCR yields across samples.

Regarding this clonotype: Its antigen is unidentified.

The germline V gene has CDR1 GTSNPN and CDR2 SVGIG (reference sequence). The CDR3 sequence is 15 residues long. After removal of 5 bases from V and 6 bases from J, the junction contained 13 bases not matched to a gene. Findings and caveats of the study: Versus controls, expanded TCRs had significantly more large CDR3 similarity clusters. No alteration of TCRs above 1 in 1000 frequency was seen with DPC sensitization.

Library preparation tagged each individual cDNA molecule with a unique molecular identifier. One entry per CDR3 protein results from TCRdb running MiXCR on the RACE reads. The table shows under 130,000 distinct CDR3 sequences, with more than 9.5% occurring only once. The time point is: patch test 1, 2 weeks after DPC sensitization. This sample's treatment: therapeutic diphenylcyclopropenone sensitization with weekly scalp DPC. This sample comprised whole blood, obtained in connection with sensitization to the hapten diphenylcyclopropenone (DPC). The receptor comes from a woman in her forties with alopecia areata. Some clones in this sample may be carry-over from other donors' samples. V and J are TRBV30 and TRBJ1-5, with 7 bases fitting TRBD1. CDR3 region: CAWDPQGSLGQPQHF. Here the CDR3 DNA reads TGTGCCTGGGACCCACAGGGGTCCTTGGGTCAGCCCCAGCATTTT.